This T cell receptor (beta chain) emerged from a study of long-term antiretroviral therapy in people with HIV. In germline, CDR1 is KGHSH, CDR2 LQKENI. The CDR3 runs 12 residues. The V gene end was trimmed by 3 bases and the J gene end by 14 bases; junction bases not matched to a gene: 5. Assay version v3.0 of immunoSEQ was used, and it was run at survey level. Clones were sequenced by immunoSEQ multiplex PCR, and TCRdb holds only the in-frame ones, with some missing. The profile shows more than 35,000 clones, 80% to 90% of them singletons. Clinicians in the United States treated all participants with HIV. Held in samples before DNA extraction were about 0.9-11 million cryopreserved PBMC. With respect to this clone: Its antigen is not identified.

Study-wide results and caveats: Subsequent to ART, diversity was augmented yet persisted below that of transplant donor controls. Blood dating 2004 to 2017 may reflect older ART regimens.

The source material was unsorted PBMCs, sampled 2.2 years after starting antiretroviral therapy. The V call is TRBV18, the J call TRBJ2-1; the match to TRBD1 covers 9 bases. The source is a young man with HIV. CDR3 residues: CASSPVQGAEFF. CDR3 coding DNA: TGTGCCAGCTCACCGGTACAGGGGGCGGAGTTCTTC.